Listed below are T cell receptor beta chains from one sample, sequenced in a study of CD8 T cells in ankylosing spondylitis. TCRdb called the 5' RACE reads again in MiXCR, with one record for every CDR3 protein. The sample has almost 250,000 distinct CDR3 sequences; over 30% are singletons. Sequencing was carried out using blood, either unsorted or a sorted T cell fraction (not recorded which). All receptors come from a male donor with ankylosing spondylitis or in good health (not recorded which). Both conserved end residues are part of each CDR3. Fields, in order: CDR3 length, D gene, J gene, clone size, V gene, CDR3 DNA, CDR3 protein. A D gene is named only where the DNA matches it firmly. Some rows have no size entry. The others give once, few or many, or a class for an expanded clone.

14 | TRBD1 | TRBJ2-7 | - | TRBV5-6 | TGTGCCAGCAGTCCAACAGGGGCAGAGTACGAGCAGTACTTC | CASSPTGAEYEQYF
14 | TRBD2 | TRBJ2-7 | - | TRBV5-1 | TGCGCCAGCAGCTTGGCAGCGGGGGGCTACGAGCAGTACTTC | CASSLAAGGYEQYF
13 | - | TRBJ2-7 | - | TRBV5-1 | TGCGCCAGCAGCTTACGACAAGACTACGAGCAGTACTTC | CASSLRQDYEQYF
11 | - | TRBJ2-3 | many | TRBV12-3/TRBV12-4 | TGTGCCAGCAGCTACTTAGATACGCAGTATTTT | CASSYLDTQYF
14 | - | TRBJ1-2 | few | TRBV6-4 | TGTGCCAGCAGTGACGAAGTAGGGGGATACGGCTACACCTTC | CASSDEVGGYGYTF
16 | TRBD1 | TRBJ2-3 | - | TRBV7-9 | TGTGCCAGCAGCTTACCCAGACAGGGATCCACAGATACGCAGTATTTT | CASSLPRQGSTDTQYF
12 | - | TRBJ2-5 | few | TRBV7-9 | TGTGCCAGCAGCTTGGTAACAGAGACCCAGTACTTC | CASSLVTETQYF
15 | - | TRBJ2-1 | - | TRBV24-1 | TGTGCCACCAGTGCCATAGACAGCAATCACAATGAGCAGTTCTTC | CATSAIDSNHNEQFF
14 | - | TRBJ2-3 | few | TRBV6-1 | TGTGCCAGCGGGAGGGACAGCCGCACAGATACGCAGTATTTT | CASGRDSRTDTQYF
13 | TRBD1 | TRBJ2-4 | once | TRBV5-5 | TGTGCCAGCAGCGCCGGGACAGAAAACATTCAGTACTTC | CASSAGTENIQYF
14 | TRBD1 | TRBJ1-2 | once | TRBV12-3/TRBV12-4 | TGTGCCAGCAGCCCGGACAGGGTCACGGCTGCCTACACCTTC | CASSPDRVTAAYTF
15 | TRBD1 | TRBJ2-1 | few | TRBV20-1 | TGCAGTGCTGGGGGGACGGGGACAGGGACTGGTGAGCAGTTCTTC | CSAGGTGTGTGEQFF
13 | - | TRBJ1-5 | - | TRBV20-1 | TGCAGTGCTAGTCGACAGGTCTTCCAGCCCCAGCATTTT | CSASRQVFQPQHF
15 | - | TRBJ2-1 | - | TRBV5-6 | TGTGCCAGCAGCTCGACACTATACTCCTACAATGAGCAGTTCTTC | CASSSTLYSYNEQFF
13 | - | TRBJ1-5 | - | TRBV12-3/TRBV12-4 | TGTGCCAGCAAGGGCGGGAGCAATCAGCCCCAGCATTTT | CASKGGSNQPQHF
15 | TRBD1 | TRBJ1-2 | few | TRBV20-1 | TGCAGTGCTAGGGGGACAGGGAGTCTATCCCATGGCTACACCTTC | CSARGTGSLSHGYTF
14 | - | TRBJ1-1 | few | TRBV12-3/TRBV12-4 | TGTGCCAGCAGTTTTAGGGGAATGGGCACTGAAGCTTTCTTT | CASSFRGMGTEAFF